The source of this TCR beta chain is a study of blood T cell repertoires in COVID-19. About the study: Spain, Italy and the United States supplied samples that represented acute and convalescent COVID-19. PBMCs, B-cell-depleted T cells, or T cells provided the cDNA or gDNA that made up the material.

Per germline, CDR1 SGHDN and CDR2 FVKESK. The CDR3 consists of 14 residues. Trimming removed 0 bases from V and 7 bases from J, with 12 bases in between. Authors' data handling: Using reference gene primer amplification, nucleated cell counts were estimated. TCRdb keeps only in-frame clones here, not all; method: immunoSEQ multiplex PCR. V and J calls and clone size follow that table, whereas D and trimming were derived from the DNA. The repertoire holds roughly 250,000 clones, with about 80% as singletons. The chain carries TRBV14 and TRBJ2-5; the D gene is possibly TRBD1 (5 bases). The receptor's source is a human donor in a cohort sampled during active COVID-19. Sequencing input: peripheral blood. CDR3 in DNA: TGTGCCAGCAGCCAAGATCTTGTTCAGGGGACCCAGTACTTC. Translation gives CASSQDLVQGTQYF.